One sample yielded the 4 T cell receptor beta chains listed below, sequenced in a study of post-analysis software for immune sequencing data. Overall study findings and caveats: Patients had higher frequencies than controls of a handful of TRBV segments, including TRBV5-6, TRBV5-1 and TRBV20-1.

These receptors lack a known antigen. Unique molecular identifiers had been added to the TCR beta cDNA libraries. TCRdb reprocessed the PCR reads via MiXCR and lists one record per CDR3 protein. The data hold about 380,000 distinct CDR3 sequences, with about a third observed a single time. What was sequenced was blood. These receptors were taken from a girl aged 10-17 years with multiple sclerosis.

This clonotype was counted only a few times. CDR3 DNA: TGTGCCAGCAGCGTGACAGGGGGGGATGGCTACACCTTC. Protein: CASSVTGGDGYTF. The chain employs TRBV7-3 and TRBJ1-2, with 9 bases lining up with TRBD1. Germline CDR1 reads SGHTA; CDR2 reads FQGTGA. Losses at the gene ends were 5 bases for V and 6 bases for J; bases not matched to a gene: 4. The CDR3 is 13 amino acids.

CDR3 nucleotide sequence: TGTGCCAGCAGAAACGCCCCTAGAACAGATACGCAGTATTTT. Amino acids: CASRNAPRTDTQYF. The genes are TRBV6-2 or TRBV6-3 and TRBJ2-3; D gene unclear. Trimming removed 6 bases at V and 3 bases at J, with 13 bases between. Germline values: CDR1 MNHEY, CDR2 SVGEGT. The CDR3 covers 14 residues.

V gene TRBV5-4 combines with J gene TRBJ2-1; no clear D gene. Germline values: CDR1 SGHNT, CDR2 YYREEE (reference sequence). The CDR3 loop spans 15 amino acids. V lost 3 bases to trimming and J lost 7 bases, with 17 bases between them. CDR3 in amino acids: CASSSNSGPENEQFF. The CDR3 DNA sequence: TGTGCCAGCAGCTCCAATTCCGGCCCAGAAAATGAGCAGTTCTTC.

A few counts support this clonotype. V usage is TRBV7-2 and J usage is TRBJ2-3; D is unclear. V was trimmed by 5 bases and J by 0 bases, leaving 15 bases between them. CDR1 SGHTA and CDR2 FQGNSA come from the germline V gene. This CDR3 has 16 residues. For the CDR3, the DNA is TGTGCCAGCAGCCCGGACGGGTCCGGGAGCACAGATACGCAGTATTTT. It yields the protein CASSPDGSGSTDTQYF.